One sample yielded the 2 T cell receptor beta chains listed below, sequenced in a study of identifying expanded T cells in peripheral blood. Sequencing was performed with immunoSEQ multiplex PCR; in TCRdb, only in-frame clones are kept and a portion is missing. The sample yields roughly 100,000 clones, more than 70% seen once. Sequencing input: blood. The receptors derive from a person aged 18 to 70 in good health.

The rearrangement uses TRBV5-5 and TRBJ2-7, with 8 bases lining up with TRBD2. Trimming cost V 0 bases and J 3 bases; bases outside gene matches: 5. This CDR3 comprises 15 residues. Germline V lookup: CDR1 SGHKS, CDR2 YYEKEE (reference sequence). In nucleotides, the CDR3 is TGTGCCAGCAGCTTGGCGGGACTAGATAACTACGAGCAGTACTTC. Protein product: CASSLAGLDNYEQYF.

V gene TRBV5-4 combines with J gene TRBJ2-7; 13 nucleotides agree with TRBD2. Germline loops: CDR1 SGHNT, CDR2 YYREEE (reference sequence). V was pared by 3 bases and J by 3 bases, with 3 bases of the junction left unmatched. The CDR3 has 15 residues. CDR3 protein: CASSSLAGGLYEQYF. The DNA for the CDR3 is TGTGCCAGCAGCTCACTAGCGGGGGGGCTCTACGAGCAGTACTTC.